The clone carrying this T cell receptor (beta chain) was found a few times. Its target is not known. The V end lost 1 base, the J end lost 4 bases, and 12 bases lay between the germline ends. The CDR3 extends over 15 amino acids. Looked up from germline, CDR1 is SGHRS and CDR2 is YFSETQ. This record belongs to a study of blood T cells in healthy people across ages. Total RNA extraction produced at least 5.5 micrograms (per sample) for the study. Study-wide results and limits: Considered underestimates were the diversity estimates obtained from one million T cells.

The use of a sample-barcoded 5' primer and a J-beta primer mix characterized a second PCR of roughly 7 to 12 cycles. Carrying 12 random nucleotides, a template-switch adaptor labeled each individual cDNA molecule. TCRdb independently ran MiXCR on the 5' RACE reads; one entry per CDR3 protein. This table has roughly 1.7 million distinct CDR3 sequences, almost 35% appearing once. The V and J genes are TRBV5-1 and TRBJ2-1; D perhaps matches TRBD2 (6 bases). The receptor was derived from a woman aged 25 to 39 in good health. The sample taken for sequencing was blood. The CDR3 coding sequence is TGCGCCAGCAGCTTGTCGTCTAGCGAGTACAATGAGCAGTTCTTC. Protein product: CASSLSSSEYNEQFF.